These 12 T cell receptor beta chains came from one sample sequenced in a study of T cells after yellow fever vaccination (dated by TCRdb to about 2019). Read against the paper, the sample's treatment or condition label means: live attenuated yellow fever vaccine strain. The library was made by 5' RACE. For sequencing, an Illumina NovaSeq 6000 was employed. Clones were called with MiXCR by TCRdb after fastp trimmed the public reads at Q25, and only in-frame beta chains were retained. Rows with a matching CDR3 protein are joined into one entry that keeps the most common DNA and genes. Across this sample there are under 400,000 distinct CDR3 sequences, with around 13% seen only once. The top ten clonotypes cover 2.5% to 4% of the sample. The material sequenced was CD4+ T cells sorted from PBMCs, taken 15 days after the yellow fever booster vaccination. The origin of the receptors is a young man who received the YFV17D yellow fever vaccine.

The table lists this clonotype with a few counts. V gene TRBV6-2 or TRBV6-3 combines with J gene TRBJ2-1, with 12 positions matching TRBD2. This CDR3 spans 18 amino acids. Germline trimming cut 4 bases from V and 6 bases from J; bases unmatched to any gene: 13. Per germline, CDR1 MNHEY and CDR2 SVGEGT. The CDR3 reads CASSSQPQLAGGINEQFF. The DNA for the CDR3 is TGTGCCAGCAGTTCCCAACCCCAACTAGCGGGGGGTATCAATGAGCAGTTCTTC.

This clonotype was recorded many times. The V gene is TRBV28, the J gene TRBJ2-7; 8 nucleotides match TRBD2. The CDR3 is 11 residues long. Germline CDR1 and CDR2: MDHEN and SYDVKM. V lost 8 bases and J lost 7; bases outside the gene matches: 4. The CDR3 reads CASGGGGEQYV. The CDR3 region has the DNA TGTGCCAGCGGTGGCGGGGGGGAGCAGTACGTC.

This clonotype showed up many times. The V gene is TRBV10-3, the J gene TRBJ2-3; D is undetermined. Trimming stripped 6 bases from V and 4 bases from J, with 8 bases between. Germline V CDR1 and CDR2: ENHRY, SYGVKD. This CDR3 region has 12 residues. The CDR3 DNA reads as TGTGCCATCAGGGGAACGCCAGATACGCAGTATTTT. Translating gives CAIRGTPDTQYF.

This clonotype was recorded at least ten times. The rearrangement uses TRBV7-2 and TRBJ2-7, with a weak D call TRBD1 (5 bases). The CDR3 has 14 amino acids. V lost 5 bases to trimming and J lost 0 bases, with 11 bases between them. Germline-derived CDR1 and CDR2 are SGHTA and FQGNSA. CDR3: CASSLGTGSYEQYF. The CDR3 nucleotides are TGTGCCAGCAGCCTCGGAACAGGCTCCTACGAGCAGTACTTC.

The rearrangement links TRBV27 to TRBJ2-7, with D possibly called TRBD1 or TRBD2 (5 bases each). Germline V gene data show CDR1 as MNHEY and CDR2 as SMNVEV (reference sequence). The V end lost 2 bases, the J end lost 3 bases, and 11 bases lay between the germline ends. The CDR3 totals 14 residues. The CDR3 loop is CASSLRDRDYEQYF. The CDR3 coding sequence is TGTGCCAGCAGTTTAAGGGACCGAGACTACGAGCAGTACTTC.

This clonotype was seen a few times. The CDR3 sequence: CASSAGDFRTDTQYF. For the CDR3, the DNA is TGCGCCAGCAGCGCGGGGGACTTCCGCACAGATACGCAGTATTTT. V and J are TRBV5-1 and TRBJ2-3, with 7 positions matching TRBD2. The CDR3 sequence is 15 residues long. The germline V gene encodes CDR1 SGHRS and CDR2 YFSETQ. Trimming at V came to 4 bases and at J to 1 base, leaving 6 bases not matched to a gene.

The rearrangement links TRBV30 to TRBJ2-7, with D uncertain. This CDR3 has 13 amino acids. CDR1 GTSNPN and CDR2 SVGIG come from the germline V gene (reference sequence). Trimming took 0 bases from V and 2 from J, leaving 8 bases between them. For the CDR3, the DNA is TGTGCCTGGAGTGTTGGGTTTGCCTACGAGCAGTACTTC. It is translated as CAWSVGFAYEQYF.

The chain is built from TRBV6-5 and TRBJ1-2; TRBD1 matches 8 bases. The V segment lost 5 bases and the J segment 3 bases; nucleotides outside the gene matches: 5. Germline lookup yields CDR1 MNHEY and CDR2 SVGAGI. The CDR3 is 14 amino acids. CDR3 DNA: TGTGCCAGCAGTACTACAGGGGGTGACTATGGCTACACCTTC. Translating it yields CASSTTGGDYGYTF.

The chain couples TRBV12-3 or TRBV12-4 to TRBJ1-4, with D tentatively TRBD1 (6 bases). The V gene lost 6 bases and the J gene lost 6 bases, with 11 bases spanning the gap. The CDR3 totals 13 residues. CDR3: CASRPHRDEKLFF. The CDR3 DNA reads TGTGCCAGCAGGCCCCACAGGGATGAAAAACTGTTTTTT.

Here the CDR3 DNA reads TGTGCCAGCAGCTCAGGGGAGGGCGGGGCCAACGTCCTGACTTTC. It is translated as CASSSGEGGANVLTF. The rearrangement links TRBV7-2 to TRBJ2-6; D may be TRBD2 (7 bases). Germline assignment: CDR1 SGHTA and CDR2 FQGNSA. V dropped 4 bases and J dropped 4 bases, with 11 bases sitting between them. The CDR3 covers 15 residues. Looking up the rest from reference TRBV7-2 and TRBJ2-6 gives the full variable domain: GAGVSQSPSNKVTEKGKDVELRCDPISGHTALYWYRQSLGQGLEFLIYFQGNSAPDKSGLPSDRFSAERTGGSVSTLTIQRTQQEDSAVYLCASSSGEGGANVLTFGAGSRLTVL.

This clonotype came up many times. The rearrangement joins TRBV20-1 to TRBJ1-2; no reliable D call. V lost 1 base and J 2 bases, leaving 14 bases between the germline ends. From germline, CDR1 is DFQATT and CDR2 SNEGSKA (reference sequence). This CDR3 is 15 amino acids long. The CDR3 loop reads CSARVSIGVNYGYTF. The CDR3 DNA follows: TGCAGTGCTAGAGTGTCTATAGGAGTAAACTATGGCTACACCTTC.

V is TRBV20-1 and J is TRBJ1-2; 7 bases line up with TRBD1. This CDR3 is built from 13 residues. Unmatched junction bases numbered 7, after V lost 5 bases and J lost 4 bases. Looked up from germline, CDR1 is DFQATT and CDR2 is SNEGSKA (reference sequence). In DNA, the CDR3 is TGCAGTGCTGAGGAGGGGGCTGGCTATGGCTACACCTTC. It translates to CSAEEGAGYGYTF.